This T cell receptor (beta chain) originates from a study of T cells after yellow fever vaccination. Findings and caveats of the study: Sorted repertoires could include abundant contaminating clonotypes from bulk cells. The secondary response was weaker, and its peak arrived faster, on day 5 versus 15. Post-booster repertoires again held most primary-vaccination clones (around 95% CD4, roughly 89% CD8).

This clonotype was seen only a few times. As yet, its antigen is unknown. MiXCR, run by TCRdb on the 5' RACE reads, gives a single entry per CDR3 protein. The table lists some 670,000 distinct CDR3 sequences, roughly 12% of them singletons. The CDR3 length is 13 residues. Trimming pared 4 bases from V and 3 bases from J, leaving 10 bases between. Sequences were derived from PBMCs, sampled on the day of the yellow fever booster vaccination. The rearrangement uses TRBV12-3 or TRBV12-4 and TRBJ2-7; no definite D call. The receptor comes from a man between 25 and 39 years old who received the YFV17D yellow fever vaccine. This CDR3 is CASSSPPNYEQYF. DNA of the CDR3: TGTGCCAGCAGTTCCCCTCCTAACTACGAGCAGTACTTC.